Each of the 31 T cell receptor beta chains below was sequenced from the same sample in a study of CD4 T cells in relation to SARS-CoV-2 and coronaviruses. The repertoire was sequenced with immunoSEQ multiplex PCR; TCRdb's copy has only in-frame clones and lacks some. The data contain roughly 41,000 clones, around 82% of them singletons. These receptors lack a known antigen. Sequences were obtained from naive CD4+ T cells from PBMCs, cultured in vitro. The subset: naive CD4+ T cells isolated by negative enrichment. These receptors all stem from an adult with COVID-19.

CDR3 DNA: TGCGCCAGCAGCCAAGTGGCTGGGAAGGGTTTGGAGACCCAGTACTTC. Its protein product is CASSQVAGKGLETQYF. This chain joins TRBV4-1 and TRBJ2-5; D not certain. The V end lost 1 base, the J end lost 5 bases, and 17 bases lay between the germline ends. CDR1 and CDR2 (germline): MGHRA, YSYEKL. This CDR3 comprises 16 residues.

The genes are TRBV2 and TRBJ2-3; 13 positions agree with TRBD2. The V gene's germline CDR1 is SNHLY and CDR2 FYNNEI. The V and J ends lost 3 bases and 6 bases, in that order; junction bases with no gene match: 0. The CDR3 spans 14 residues. The CDR3 loop is CASSETSGRDTQYF. In nucleotides, the CDR3 is TGTGCCAGCAGTGAGACTAGCGGGAGGGATACGCAGTATTTT.

The chain uses TRBV30 and TRBJ1-1; possibly TRBD1 for D (5 bases). CDR1 is GTSNPN, CDR2 SVGIG, per germline (reference sequence). V was cut by 0 bases and J by 3 bases, with 17 bases left in between. The CDR3 runs 16 residues. The CDR3 is CAWSVSGRIRYTEAFF. The DNA for the CDR3 is TGTGCCTGGAGTGTGTCAGGGCGAATCCGCTACACTGAAGCTTTCTTT.

The genes are TRBV19 and TRBJ1-4, with 10 bases aligning to TRBD1. Trimming removed 4 bases from V and 1 base from J; junction bases left unmatched: 6. Per germline, CDR1 LNHDA and CDR2 SQIVND (reference sequence). This CDR3 has 17 amino acids. CDR3 DNA: TGTGCCAGTAGTAGAAGAGGACAGGGGGTAACTAATGAAAAACTGTTTTTT. It specifies CASSRRGQGVTNEKLFF.

The CDR3 region is CASSLGGWVEETQYF. The CDR3 nucleotides read TGTGCCAGCAGCTTAGGGGGGTGGGTAGAAGAGACCCAGTACTTC. The rearrangement links TRBV11-2 to TRBJ2-5, with D possibly being TRBD1 or TRBD2 (5 bases each). Germline CDR1 and CDR2: SGHAT and FQNNGV. This CDR3 has 15 residues. V was trimmed by 1 base and J by 3 bases, leaving 12 bases between them.

This clone was counted a few times. The CDR3 is CASSPDGLYGYTF. CDR3 DNA: TGTGCCAGCAGCCCGGATGGACTCTATGGCTACACCTTC. The chain has TRBV5-4 and TRBJ1-2; D remains unclear. Germline V lookup: CDR1 SGHNT, CDR2 YYREEE (reference sequence). CDR3 length equals 13 residues. The germline V and J ends were trimmed by 4 bases and 4 bases, with 11 bases remaining between them.

This clone was observed once. V is TRBV2 and J is TRBJ2-1; 7 bases map to TRBD1. The trim removed 7 bases at V and 3 bases at J, leaving 6 bases unmatched. Per the germline V gene, CDR1 is SNHLY and CDR2 is FYNNEI. The CDR3 covers 14 residues. CDR3 DNA: TGTGCCAGCATAGGACAGGTAATCTACAATGAGCAGTTCTTC. Amino acid sequence: CASIGQVIYNEQFF.

This rearrangement joins TRBV24-1 to TRBJ2-1; TRBD2 agrees at 14 bases. CDR3 size: 19 residues. V dropped 3 bases and J dropped 1; count of bases not matched to a gene: 7. The germline gives CDR1 KGHDR, CDR2 SFDVKD. CDR3 amino acids: CATSDTGTSGSISYNEQFF. CDR3 DNA sequence: TGTGCCACCAGTGATACCGGGACTAGCGGGAGTATATCCTACAATGAGCAGTTCTTC.

Only a few counts were recorded for this clone. V gene TRBV24-1 combines with J gene TRBJ2-2; D is unclear. The CDR3 sequence is 16 residues long. Germline V lookup: CDR1 KGHDR, CDR2 SFDVKD. V lost 5 bases to trimming and J lost 4 bases, with 16 bases between them. The CDR3 region has the DNA TGTGCCACCAGTGCCCACATTAGGCGTGGCACCGGGGAGCTGTTTTTT. Translating gives CATSAHIRRGTGELFF.

This clone appeared a few times. This rearrangement joins TRBV20-1 to TRBJ2-7; D is unclear. The CDR3 is made up of 11 amino acids. The ends were cut back, 7 bases at V and 3 bases at J, with 10 bases in the middle. Germline V gives CDR1 DFQATT, CDR2 SNEGSKA (reference sequence). CDR3 region: CSVEASYEQYF. CDR3 DNA sequence: TGCAGTGTCGAAGCTAGCTACGAGCAGTACTTC.

The chain combines TRBV7-2 with TRBJ2-7; 10 nucleotides align to TRBD2. The germline V gene encodes CDR1 SGHTA and CDR2 FQGNSA. After removal of 5 bases from V and 4 bases from J, the junction contained 8 bases not matched to a gene. The CDR3 has 15 residues. The DNA for the CDR3 is TGTGCCAGCAGCCCAGCGGGAGGGCTAGGGTACGAGCAGTACTTC. This gives the protein CASSPAGGLGYEQYF.

This chain joins TRBV9 and TRBJ2-3; TRBD2 matches at 13 bases. V gave up 3 bases and J gave up 5 bases; unmatched junction bases: 9. Germline lookup yields CDR1 SGDLS and CDR2 YYNGEE. The CDR3 length is 17 residues. The CDR3 sequence is CASSEAPTSGGEDTQYF. The CDR3 region has the DNA TGTGCCAGCAGCGAGGCCCCTACTAGCGGGGGGGAAGATACGCAGTATTTT. Filled out from reference TRBV9 and TRBJ2-3, the complete variable domain reads DSGVTQTPKHLITATGQRVTLRCSPRSGDLSVYWYQQSLDQGLQFLIQYYNGEERAKGNILERFSAQQFPDLHSELNLSSLELGDSALYFCASSEAPTSGGEDTQYFGPGTRLTVL.

This CDR3 reads CASSNPGGTQYF. Written as DNA, the CDR3 is TGTGCCAGCTCTAACCCCGGGGGTACGCAGTATTTT. The rearrangement links TRBV28 to TRBJ2-3; perhaps TRBD2 as D (6 bases). This CDR3 is built from 12 residues. V was shortened by 8 bases and J by 8 bases, with 14 bases between the two germline ends. Germline lookup yields CDR1 MDHEN and CDR2 SYDVKM.

The chain recombines TRBV3-1 (or the pseudogene TRBV3-2) with TRBJ2-7; a possible D gene is TRBD1 (7 bases). The germline V gene has CDR1 LGHDT and CDR2 YNNKEL (reference sequence). CDR3 length: 14 residues. V was clipped by 4 bases and J by 1 base, with 11 bases between them. In nucleotides, the CDR3 is TGTGCCAGCAGCCCAGGGGGGCAATCCTACGAGCAGTACTTC. Translated, it gives CASSPGGQSYEQYF.

The chain combines TRBV7-8 with TRBJ2-1; 11 nucleotides agree with TRBD2. Germline values: CDR1 SGHVS, CDR2 FQNEAQ. The junction had 15 bases not matched to a gene; V was cut back by 5 bases and J by 9 bases. The CDR3 length is 17 residues. The CDR3 DNA sequence: TGTGCCAGCAGCCTAAAATTAGCGGGAGGGCCCTCAGGTGAGCAGTTCTTC. The encoded protein is CASSLKLAGGPSGEQFF.

This chain joins TRBV19 and TRBJ1-2; TRBD1 might be the D (5 bases). V was cut by 4 bases and J by 7 bases, with 19 bases left in between. The length of the CDR3 is 15 residues. Per the germline V gene, CDR1 is LNHDA and CDR2 is SQIVND (reference sequence). CDR3: CASSTAGLRTGGYTF. The CDR3, as DNA: TGTGCCAGTAGTACCGCGGGACTCCGAACTGGTGGCTACACCTTC.

The V call is TRBV4-2, the J call TRBJ2-4, with TRBD2 matching 9 bases. The CDR3 totals 19 residues. Germline CDR1 is LGHNA and CDR2 is YNFKEQ. V dropped 2 bases and J dropped 0; count of bases not matched to a gene: 11. The CDR3 bases are TGTGCCAGCAGCCAAAATCTAGCGGGGCCGCGTCTAGCCAAAAACATTCAGTACTTC. Its translation: CASSQNLAGPRLAKNIQYF.

The chain recombines TRBV7-2 with TRBJ2-7; 8 bases are shared with TRBD2. CDR1 SGHTA and CDR2 FQGNSA come from the germline V gene. The CDR3 totals 14 residues. J lost 2 bases, V lost 8 bases, and 8 bases had no gene match. Here the CDR3 DNA reads TGTGCCAGCCGGAGACTAGCGTTTACCTACGAGCAGTACTTC. This encodes CASRRLAFTYEQYF.

In its sample, this clone was seen a few times. This chain uses TRBV27 with TRBJ2-1; 11 nucleotides align to TRBD2. CDR1 MNHEY and CDR2 SMNVEV come from the germline V gene (reference sequence). The CDR3 runs 15 residues. Trimming took 6 bases from V and 7 from J; bases not matched to a gene: 8. Written as DNA, the CDR3 is TGTGCCAGCAGAAGACTAGCGGGACCGGGGAATGAGCAGTTCTTC. The encoded protein is CASRRLAGPGNEQFF.

The chain links TRBV10-3 to TRBJ2-1, with TRBD1 matching over 9 bases. Germline assignment: CDR1 ENHRY and CDR2 SYGVKD. CDR3 length: 15 residues. V shed 5 bases, J shed 1 base, and the junction held 3 bases outside the gene matches. The CDR3 DNA follows: TGTGCCATCAGTCGGGGACAGGGATCCTACAATGAGCAGTTCTTC. Its protein is CAISRGQGSYNEQFF.

The chain links TRBV2 to TRBJ2-5; D not resolved. V lost 1 base to trimming and J lost 5 bases, with 11 bases between them. This CDR3 is built from 14 residues. CDR1 is SNHLY, CDR2 FYNNEI, per germline. The CDR3 coding sequence is TGTGCCAGCAGTGAAGAGAGTATGGCGGAGACCCAGTACTTC. Protein product: CASSEESMAETQYF. Using reference TRBV2 and TRBJ2-5 for the parts outside the CDR3, the full variable domain is EPEVTQTPSHQVTQMGQEVILRCVPISNHLYFYWYRQILGQKVEFLVSFYNNEISEKSEIFDDQFSVERPDGSNFTLKIRSTKLEDSAMYFCASSEESMAETQYFGPGTRLLVL.

V usage is TRBV3-1 (or the pseudogene TRBV3-2) and J usage is TRBJ2-2; no clear D gene. V was trimmed by 4 bases and J by 1 base, leaving 7 bases between them. Germline-derived CDR1 and CDR2 are LGHDT and YNNKEL (reference sequence). The CDR3 runs 14 residues. The CDR3 protein is CASSLTGNTGELFF. CDR3 bases: TGTGCCAGCAGCCTGACCGGGAACACCGGGGAGCTGTTTTTT.

This chain joins TRBV2 and TRBJ1-4; 10 bases agree with TRBD1. After removal of 8 bases from V and 5 bases from J, the junction contained 5 bases not matched to a gene. The CDR3 consists of 14 residues. The germline V gene encodes CDR1 SNHLY and CDR2 FYNNEI. The CDR3 protein is CASCGTGANEKLFF. DNA for the CDR3: TGTGCCAGCTGTGGGACAGGGGCGAATGAAAAACTGTTTTTT.

The chain recombines TRBV27 with TRBJ2-5; TRBD2 matches at 9 bases. Trimming removed 5 bases from V and 2 bases from J; junction bases left unmatched: 6. The germline gives CDR1 MNHEY, CDR2 SMNVEV (reference sequence). The CDR3 has 15 residues. The CDR3 sequence is CASSPASGVQETQYF. The CDR3 nucleotides read TGTGCCAGCAGTCCCGCTAGCGGGGTACAAGAGACCCAGTACTTC.

The rearrangement joins TRBV28 to TRBJ1-5, with 7 bases matching TRBD1. Germline assignment: CDR1 MDHEN and CDR2 SYDVKM. V lost 4 bases to trimming and J lost 9 bases; unmatched junction nucleotides: 15. The CDR3 has 16 amino acids. The CDR3 nucleotides are TGTGCCAGCAGTTACCGCATGGGACAGACCATGGGGCCCCAGCATTTT. This translates into CASSYRMGQTMGPQHF. Complete variable domain (other parts from reference TRBV28 and TRBJ1-5): DVKVTQSSRYLVKRTGEKVFLECVQDMDHENMFWYRQDPGLGLRLIYFSYDVKMKEKGDIPEGYSVSREKKERFSLILESASTNQTSMYLCASSYRMGQTMGPQHFGDGTRLSIL.

This clone was detected a few times. J is TRBJ2-7 and V is TRBV5-1; 10 nucleotides match TRBD2. CDR1 is SGHRS and CDR2 is YFSETQ in the germline V gene. J gave up 2 bases and V 5 bases, and 7 bases lay outside the gene matches. There are 15 residues in the CDR3. CDR3 DNA sequence: TGCGCCAGCAGAGCCGGGACTAGCGTTACCTACGAGCAGTACTTC. Translation gives CASRAGTSVTYEQYF.

The rearrangement uses TRBV7-9 and TRBJ2-7; possibly TRBD1 for D (5 bases). Germline V CDR1 and CDR2: SEHNR, FQNEAQ (reference sequence). With 1 base removed from V and 2 bases from J, the gap between germline ends came to 12 bases. The CDR3 spans 15 residues. The CDR3 reads CASSLGAGSPYEQYF. Written as DNA, the CDR3 is TGTGCCAGCAGCTTAGGGGCAGGGTCCCCCTACGAGCAGTACTTC.

The genes are TRBV5-4 and TRBJ2-1; 10 bases align to TRBD2. V was pared by 4 bases and J by 4 bases, with 8 bases of the junction left unmatched. The germline V gene encodes CDR1 SGHNT and CDR2 YYREEE (reference sequence). This CDR3 spans 16 amino acids. CDR3 coding DNA: TGTGCCAGCAGCCTCCCCCCTAGCGGGGGTTACAATGAGCAGTTCTTC. Its protein product is CASSLPPSGGYNEQFF.

The chain couples TRBV19 to TRBJ1-2; maybe TRBD1 (5 bases). CDR1 and CDR2 (germline): LNHDA, SQIVND (reference sequence). The CDR3 is made up of 13 amino acids. The germline V and J ends were trimmed by 6 bases and 4 bases, with 12 bases remaining between them. Written as DNA, the CDR3 is TGTGCCAGTAGCTCTAAGGGGATCTATGGCTACACCTTC. It encodes CASSSKGIYGYTF. Supplemented by reference TRBV19 and TRBJ1-2, the full variable domain reads DGGITQSPKYLFRKEGQNVTLSCEQNLNHDAMYWYRQDPGQGLRLIYYSQIVNDFQKGDIAEGYSVSREKKESFPLTVTSAQKNPTAFYLCASSSKGIYGYTFGSGTRLTVV.

The J gene is TRBJ2-1, the V gene TRBV2; TRBD1 aligns across 7 bases. The CDR3 is made up of 12 amino acids. V lost 6 bases to trimming and J lost 6 bases; unmatched junction nucleotides: 2. Germline-derived CDR1 and CDR2 are SNHLY and FYNNEI. DNA of the CDR3: TGTGCCAGCAGAAACAGGGGCAATGAGCAGTTCTTC. It is translated as CASRNRGNEQFF.

The rearrangement links TRBV19 to TRBJ1-5, with D hard to call. Germline CDR1 LNHDA, CDR2 SQIVND (reference sequence). The CDR3 sequence is 13 residues long. V shed 3 bases and J shed 5 bases, with 8 bases lying between them. CDR3 region: CASSIGRDQPQHF. Here the CDR3 DNA reads TGTGCCAGTAGTATTGGACGGGATCAGCCCCAGCATTTT.